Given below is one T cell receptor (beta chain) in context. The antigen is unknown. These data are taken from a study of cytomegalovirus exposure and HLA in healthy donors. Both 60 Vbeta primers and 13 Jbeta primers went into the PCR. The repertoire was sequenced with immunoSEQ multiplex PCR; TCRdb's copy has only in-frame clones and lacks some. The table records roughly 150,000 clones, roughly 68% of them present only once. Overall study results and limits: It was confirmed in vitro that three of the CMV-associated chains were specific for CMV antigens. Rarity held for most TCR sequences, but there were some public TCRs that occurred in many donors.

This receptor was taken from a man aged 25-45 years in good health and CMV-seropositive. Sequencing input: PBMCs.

In DNA, the CDR3 is TGTGCCAGCAGTTTACCCATAGCGGGAGCGGGCACCGGGGAGCTGTTTTTT. Amino acids: CASSLPIAGAGTGELFF. The chain couples TRBV28 to TRBJ2-2; 9 nucleotides agree with TRBD2. The trim removed 2 bases at V and 4 bases at J, leaving 8 bases unmatched. Per the germline V gene, CDR1 is MDHEN and CDR2 is SYDVKM. The CDR3 consists of 17 residues.